This passage covers 13 T cell receptor beta chains from one sample sequenced in a study of Graves' ophthalmopathy and Graves' hyperthyroidism. For repertoire sequencing, the TCR beta CDR3 regions were amplified from RNA transcripts. HTBI-primed RT-PCR formed the first round, and a multiplex PCR formed the second. MiXCR, applied by TCRdb to the multiplex PCR reads, yields one record per CDR3 protein. The table shows 150,000 to 200,000 distinct CDR3 sequences, with roughly two fifths occurring only once. Specimen: peripheral blood. The receptors stem from a man aged 25-40 years with Graves' ophthalmopathy.

CDR3 residues: CASSPRHSDQPQHF. CDR3 DNA sequence: TGTGCCAGCAGCCCCCGACATTCCGATCAGCCCCAGCATTTT. V and J are TRBV12-3 or TRBV12-4 and TRBJ1-5; D is unresolved. V lost 6 bases and J 5 bases, leaving 14 bases between the germline ends. The CDR3 contains 14 residues.

This clonotype has at least ten counts. V is TRBV20-1 and J is TRBJ2-7; TRBD2 aligns across 7 bases. V shed 6 bases and J 7 bases; nucleotides not matched to a gene: 15. CDR1 is DFQATT, CDR2 SNEGSKA, per germline (reference sequence). The CDR3 contains 14 residues. The DNA of the CDR3 is TGCAGTGCGCGCGGACTAGAATCATTGGGGGAGCAGTACTTC. Its translation is CSARGLESLGEQYF.

The chain uses TRBV7-2 and TRBJ1-1; D unclear. Germline CDR1 is SGHTA and CDR2 is FQGNSA. V dropped 4 bases and J dropped 11 bases, with 14 bases sitting between them. The CDR3 contains 12 residues. CDR3 protein: CASSWAHVEAFF. In nucleotides, the CDR3 is TGTGCCAGCAGCTGGGCCCACGTAGAGGCTTTCTTT.

This clonotype is labeled as medium-sized. The chain recombines TRBV24-1 with TRBJ2-5; possible D gene TRBD1, 5 bases. From germline, CDR1 is KGHDR and CDR2 SFDVKD. CDR3 length: 12 residues. Trimming removed 5 bases at V and 5 bases at J, with 8 bases between. DNA for the CDR3: TGTGCCACCAGTGTCAGGGTGGAGACCCAGTACTTC. Its translation is CATSVRVETQYF.

As for this clonotype: This may stem from a read error, because a much larger clone lies one nucleotide away. The CDR3 loop reads CASSEVETQYF. In DNA, the CDR3 is TGTGCCAGCAGTGAGGTCGAGACCCAGTACTTC. V gene TRBV6-1 combines with J gene TRBJ2-5; D unclear. Trimming took off 3 bases at V and 5 bases at J, with 4 bases between the two ends. CDR3 length equals 11 residues. Germline V gives CDR1 MNHNS, CDR2 SASEGT.

This clonotype was observed at least ten times. The chain employs TRBV6-2 or TRBV6-3 and TRBJ2-7; D is uncertain. The germline CDR1 and CDR2 sequences are MNHEY and SVGEGT. Trimming removed 2 bases at V and 3 bases at J, with 8 bases between. This CDR3 spans 13 amino acids. CDR3: CASSYDGLYEQYF. In nucleotides, the CDR3 is TGTGCCAGCAGTTACGACGGTCTCTACGAGCAGTACTTC.

This clonotype was counted ten times or more. V usage is TRBV18 and J usage is TRBJ1-2; TRBD1 aligns across 8 bases. J was trimmed by 6 bases and V by 3 bases; bases with no gene match: 6. The CDR3 totals 14 residues. The V gene's germline CDR1 is KGHSH and CDR2 LQKENI. Here the CDR3 DNA reads TGTGCCAGCTCACCGCAGGGGGCAAATGATGGCTACACCTTC. This translates into CASSPQGANDGYTF.

This clonotype has ten or more counts. V is TRBV6-6 and J is TRBJ2-7; D is tentatively TRBD1 or TRBD2 (5 bases each). The V end lost 8 bases, the J end lost 0 bases, and 17 bases lay between the germline ends. The CDR3 runs 15 residues. Germline values: CDR1 MNHNY, CDR2 SVGAGI (reference sequence). DNA for the CDR3: TGTGCCAGCGCGCCCGGGGCAGGAGGCTCCTACGAGCAGTACTTC. Encoded protein: CASAPGAGGSYEQYF.

At least ten counts were recorded for this clonotype. Given a much more abundant clone one base away, this may be a read error. The gene calls are TRBV6-1 and TRBJ1-5; no definite D call. CDR3 length: 13 residues. In germline, CDR1 is MNHNS, CDR2 SASEGT. The CDR3 DNA sequence: TGTGCCAGCAGTGAAGAGGCGAAAACGGCCCAGCGTTTT. As protein: CASSEEAKTAQRF.

V gene TRBV9 combines with J gene TRBJ2-4, with D perhaps TRBD1 (6 bases). This CDR3 comprises 17 residues. In germline, CDR1 is SGDLS, CDR2 YYNGEE. The ends were cut back, 3 bases at V and 0 bases at J, with 16 bases in the middle. The CDR3 DNA follows: TGTGCCAGCAGCGAGGGGGTGACAGGAGTAGCCAAAAACATTCAGTACTTC. It translates to CASSEGVTGVAKNIQYF.

The genes are TRBV19 and TRBJ2-5; 11 bases are a match to TRBD1. In germline, CDR1 is LNHDA, CDR2 SQIVND (reference sequence). V shed 5 bases, J shed 2 bases, and the junction held 7 bases outside the gene matches. The CDR3 has 16 amino acids. The CDR3 nucleotides are TGTGCCAGTAGTCCGGCGGGACAGGGGGGGCAAGAGACCCAGTACTTC. It yields the protein CASSPAGQGGQETQYF.

V is TRBV6-5 and J is TRBJ1-2, with D perhaps matching TRBD1 (6 bases). The V gene's germline CDR1 is MNHEY and CDR2 SVGAGI. This CDR3 is built from 13 residues. The V gene lost 2 bases and the J gene lost 8 bases, with 12 bases spanning the gap. CDR3: CASSYTGGGGYTF. The CDR3 DNA reads as TGTGCCAGCAGTTACACCGGGGGCGGGGGCTACACCTTC.

This clonotype was detected once. This chain uses TRBV7-3 with TRBJ2-5; 10 bases are a match to TRBD1. Looked up from germline, CDR1 is SGHTA and CDR2 is FQGTGA. This CDR3 is 15 amino acids long. V lost 5 bases and J lost 4; bases outside the gene matches: 7. The CDR3 DNA is TGTGCCAGCAGCGCTGACAGGGGGCAGGGAGAGACCCAGTACTTC. Translating gives CASSADRGQGETQYF.